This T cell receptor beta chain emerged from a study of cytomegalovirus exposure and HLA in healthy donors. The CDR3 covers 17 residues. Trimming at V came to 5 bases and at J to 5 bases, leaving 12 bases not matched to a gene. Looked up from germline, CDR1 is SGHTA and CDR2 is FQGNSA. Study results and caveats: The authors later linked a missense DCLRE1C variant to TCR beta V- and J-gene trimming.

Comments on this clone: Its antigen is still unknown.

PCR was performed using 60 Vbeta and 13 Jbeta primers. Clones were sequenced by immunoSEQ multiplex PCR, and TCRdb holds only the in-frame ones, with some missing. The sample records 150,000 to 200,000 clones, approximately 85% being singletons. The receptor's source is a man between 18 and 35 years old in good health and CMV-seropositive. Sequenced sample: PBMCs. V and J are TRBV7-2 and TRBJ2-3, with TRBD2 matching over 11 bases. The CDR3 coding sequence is TGTGCCAGCAGCCGAGGAGGTAGCGGGGGGGCCGTAGATACGCAGTATTTT. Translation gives CASSRGGSGGAVDTQYF.